This entry concerns a single T cell receptor (beta chain). Its antigen remains unidentified. These data originate in a study of CD4+ T cells in melanoma. Regarding the study as a whole: In melanoma, neoantigen-specific CD4+ T cells reportedly differed in differentiation state. A reported correlation linked neoantigen-specific CD4+ T cells to CD8+, macrophage and B cell function.

Using immunoSEQ multiplex PCR, the repertoire was profiled, and TCRdb retains in-frame clones only, with some absent. This sample has 140,000 or so clones, with 85% to 95% found just once. CDR1 is SGDLS and CDR2 is YYNGEE in the germline V gene. V was pared by 0 bases and J by 5 bases, with 9 bases between. This CDR3 contains 15 residues. The chain is built from TRBV9 and TRBJ1-6, with D maybe TRBD1 (6 bases). This receptor was taken from a human donor with melanoma. The CDR3 sequence: CASSVEDSNNSPLHF. Here the CDR3 DNA reads TGTGCCAGCAGCGTAGAGGACAGCAATAATTCACCCCTCCACTTT.